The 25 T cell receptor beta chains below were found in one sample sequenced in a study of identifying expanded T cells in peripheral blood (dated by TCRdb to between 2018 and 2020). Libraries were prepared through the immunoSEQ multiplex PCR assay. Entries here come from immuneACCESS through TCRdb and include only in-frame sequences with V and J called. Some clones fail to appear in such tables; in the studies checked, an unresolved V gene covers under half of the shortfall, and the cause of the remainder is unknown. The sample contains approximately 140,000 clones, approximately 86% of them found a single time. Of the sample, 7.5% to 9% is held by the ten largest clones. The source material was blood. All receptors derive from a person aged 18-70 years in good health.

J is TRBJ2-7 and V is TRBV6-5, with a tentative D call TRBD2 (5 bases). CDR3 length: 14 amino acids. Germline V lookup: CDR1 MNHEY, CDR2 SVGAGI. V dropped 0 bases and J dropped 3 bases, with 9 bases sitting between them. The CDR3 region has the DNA TGTGCCAGCAGTTACTCATCAGAGGGCTACGAGCAGTACTTC. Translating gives CASSYSSEGYEQYF.

The CDR3 nucleotides read TGTGCCAGCAGTGATGGGACAGGACCTGACTATGGCTACACCTTC. It yields the protein CASSDGTGPDYGYTF. V usage is TRBV6-1 and J usage is TRBJ1-2, with 8 bases lining up with TRBD1. Germline V gene lookup returns CDR1 MNHNS and CDR2 SASEGT. Trimming cost V 3 bases and J 3 bases; bases outside gene matches: 6. The CDR3 runs to 15 residues.

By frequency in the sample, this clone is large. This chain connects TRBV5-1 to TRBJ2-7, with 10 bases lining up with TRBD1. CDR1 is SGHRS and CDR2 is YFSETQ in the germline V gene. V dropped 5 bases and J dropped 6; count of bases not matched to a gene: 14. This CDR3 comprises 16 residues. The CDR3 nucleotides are TGCGCCAGCAGATTCCAGTCCAGGACAGGGGGATCCGAGCAGTACTTC. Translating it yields CASRFQSRTGGSEQYF. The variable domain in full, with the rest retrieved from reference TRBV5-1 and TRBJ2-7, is KAGVTQTPRYLIKTRGQQVTLSCSPISGHRSVSWYQQTPGQGLQFLFEYFSETQRNKGNFPGRFSGRQFSNSRSEMNVSTLELGDSALYLCASRFQSRTGGSEQYFGPGTRLTVT.

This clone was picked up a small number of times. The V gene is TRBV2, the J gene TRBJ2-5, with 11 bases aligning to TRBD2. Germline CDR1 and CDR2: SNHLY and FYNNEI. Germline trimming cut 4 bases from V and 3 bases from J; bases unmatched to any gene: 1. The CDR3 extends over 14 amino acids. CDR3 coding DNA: TGTGCCAGCAGTGCGGGACTAGCGGAAGAGACCCAGTACTTC. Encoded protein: CASSAGLAEETQYF.

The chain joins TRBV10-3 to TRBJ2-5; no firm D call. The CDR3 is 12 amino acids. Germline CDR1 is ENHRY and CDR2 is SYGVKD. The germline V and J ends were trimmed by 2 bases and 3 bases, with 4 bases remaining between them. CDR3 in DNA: TGTGCCATCAGTGAGATAGAAGAGACCCAGTACTTC. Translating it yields CAISEIEETQYF.

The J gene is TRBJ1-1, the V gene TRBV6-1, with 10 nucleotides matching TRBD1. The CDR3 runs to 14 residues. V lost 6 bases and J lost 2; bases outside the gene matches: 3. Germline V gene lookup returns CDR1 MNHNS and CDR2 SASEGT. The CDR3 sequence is CASSATGGNTEAFF. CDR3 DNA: TGTGCCAGCAGCGCGACAGGGGGCAACACTGAAGCTTTCTTT.

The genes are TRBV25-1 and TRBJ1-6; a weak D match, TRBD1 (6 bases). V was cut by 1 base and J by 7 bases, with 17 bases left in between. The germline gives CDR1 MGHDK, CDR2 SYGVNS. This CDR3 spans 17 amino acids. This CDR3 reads CASSEFGGGASNSPLHF. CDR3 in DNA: TGTGCCAGCAGTGAATTTGGGGGGGGCGCCTCAAATTCACCCCTCCACTTT.

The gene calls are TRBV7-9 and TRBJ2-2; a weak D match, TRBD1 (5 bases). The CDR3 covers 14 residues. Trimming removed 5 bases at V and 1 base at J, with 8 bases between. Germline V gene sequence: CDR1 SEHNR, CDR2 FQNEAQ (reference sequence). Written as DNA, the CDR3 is TGTGCCAGCAGCCCCAGGGTGAACACCGGGGAGCTGTTTTTT. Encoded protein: CASSPRVNTGELFF.

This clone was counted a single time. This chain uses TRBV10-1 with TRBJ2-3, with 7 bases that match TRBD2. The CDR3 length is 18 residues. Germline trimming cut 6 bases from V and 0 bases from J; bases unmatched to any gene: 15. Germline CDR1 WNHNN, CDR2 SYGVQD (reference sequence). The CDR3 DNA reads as TGCGCCAGCAGCGCGGGAGAAGCGGGGACCTCTAGCACAGATACGCAGTATTTT. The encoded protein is CASSAGEAGTSSTDTQYF.

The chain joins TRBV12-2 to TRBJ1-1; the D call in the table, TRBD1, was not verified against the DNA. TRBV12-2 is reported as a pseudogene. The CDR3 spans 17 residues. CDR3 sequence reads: CASRPDRTGRKHTEAFF. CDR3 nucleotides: TGTGCAAGTCGCCCGGATCGGACAGGGAGGAAGCACACTGAAGCTTTCTTT.

The CDR3 here is CASSSGSGNQPQHF. The CDR3 nucleotides are TGTGCCAGCAGCTCGGGATCTGGCAATCAGCCCCAGCATTTT. The V call is TRBV7-2, the J call TRBJ1-5; D remains unclear. Trimming took 4 bases from V and 2 from J, leaving 9 bases between them. CDR3 length: 14 amino acids. Germline CDR1 is SGHTA and CDR2 is FQGNSA.

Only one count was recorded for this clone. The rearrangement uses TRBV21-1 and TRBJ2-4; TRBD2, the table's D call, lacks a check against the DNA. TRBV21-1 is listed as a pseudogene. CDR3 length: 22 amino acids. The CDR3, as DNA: TGTGCCAGCAGCCAAGGAAGCGAAACACCGGGATCCCGTAGTCTAGCCAAAAACATTCAGTACTTC. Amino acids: CASSQGSETPGSRSLAKNIQYF.

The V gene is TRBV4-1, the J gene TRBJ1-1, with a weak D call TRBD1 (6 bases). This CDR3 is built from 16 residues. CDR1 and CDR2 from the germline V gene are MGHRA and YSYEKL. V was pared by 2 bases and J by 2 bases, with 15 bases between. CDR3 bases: TGCGCCAGCAGCCAAAACCTTGGACAGAGTAACACTGAAGCTTTCTTT. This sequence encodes CASSQNLGQSNTEAFF.

The CDR3 DNA follows: TGTGCCAGCAGCCTTGGAGGGGGAAGGGCAACTAATGAAAAACTGTTTTTT. Its protein is CASSLGGGRATNEKLFF. The rearrangement joins TRBV7-9 to TRBJ1-4; D is perhaps TRBD1 (6 bases). V lost 5 bases to trimming and J lost 0 bases, with 16 bases between them. This CDR3 contains 17 residues. CDR1 is SEHNR and CDR2 is FQNEAQ in the germline V gene (reference sequence).

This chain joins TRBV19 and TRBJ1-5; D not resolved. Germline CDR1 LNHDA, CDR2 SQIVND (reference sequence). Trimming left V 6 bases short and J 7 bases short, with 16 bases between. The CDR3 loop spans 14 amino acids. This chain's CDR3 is CASRRQVGGQPQHF. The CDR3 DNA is TGTGCCAGTAGGAGACAAGTAGGAGGCCAGCCCCAGCATTTT. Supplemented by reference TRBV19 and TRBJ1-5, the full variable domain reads DGGITQSPKYLFRKEGQNVTLSCEQNLNHDAMYWYRQDPGQGLRLIYYSQIVNDFQKGDIAEGYSVSREKKESFPLTVTSAQKNPTAFYLCASRRQVGGQPQHFGDGTRLSIL.

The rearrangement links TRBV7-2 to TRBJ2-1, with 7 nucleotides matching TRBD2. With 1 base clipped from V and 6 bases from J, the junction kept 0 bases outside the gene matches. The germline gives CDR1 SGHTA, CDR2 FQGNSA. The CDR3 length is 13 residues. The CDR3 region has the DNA TGTGCCAGCAGCTTAGGACTAGCCAATGAGCAGTTCTTC. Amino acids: CASSLGLANEQFF.

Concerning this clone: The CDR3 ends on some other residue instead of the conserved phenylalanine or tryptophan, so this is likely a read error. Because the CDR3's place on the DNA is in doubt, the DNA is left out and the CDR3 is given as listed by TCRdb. CDR3 loop: CASSRLAHLG. The J gene is TRBJ1-1, the V gene TRBV27. CDR1 is MNHEY and CDR2 is SMNVEV in the germline V gene (reference sequence). Counting both end residues, the CDR3 totals 10 amino acids.

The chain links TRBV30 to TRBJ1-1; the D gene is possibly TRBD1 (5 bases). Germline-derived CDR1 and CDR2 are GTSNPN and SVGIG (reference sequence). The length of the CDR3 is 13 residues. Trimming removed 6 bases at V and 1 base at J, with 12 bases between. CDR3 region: CACQGRGNTEAFF. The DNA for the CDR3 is TGTGCCTGCCAGGGCCGCGGGAACACTGAAGCTTTCTTT.

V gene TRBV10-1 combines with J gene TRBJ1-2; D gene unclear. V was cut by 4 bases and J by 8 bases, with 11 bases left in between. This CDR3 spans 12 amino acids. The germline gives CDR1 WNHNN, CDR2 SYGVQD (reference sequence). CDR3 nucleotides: TGCGCCAGCAGTGGACTAGAAGGCGGCTACACCTTC. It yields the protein CASSGLEGGYTF.

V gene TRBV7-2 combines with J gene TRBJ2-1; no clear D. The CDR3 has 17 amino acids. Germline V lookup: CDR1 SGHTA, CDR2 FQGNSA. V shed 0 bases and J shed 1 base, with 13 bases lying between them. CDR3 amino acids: CASSLAVLGVSYNEQFF. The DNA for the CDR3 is TGTGCCAGCAGCTTAGCGGTCCTTGGGGTATCCTACAATGAGCAGTTCTTC. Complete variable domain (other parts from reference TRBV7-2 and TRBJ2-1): GAGVSQSPSNKVTEKGKDVELRCDPISGHTALYWYRQSLGQGLEFLIYFQGNSAPDKSGLPSDRFSAERTGGSVSTLTIQRTQQEDSAVYLCASSLAVLGVSYNEQFFGPGTRLTVL.

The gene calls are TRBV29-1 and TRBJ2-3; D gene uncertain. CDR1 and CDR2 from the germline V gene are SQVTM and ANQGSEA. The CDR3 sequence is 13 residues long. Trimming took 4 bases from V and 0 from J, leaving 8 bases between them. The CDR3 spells CSVATSSTDTQYF. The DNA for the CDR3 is TGCAGCGTTGCCACCTCTAGCACAGATACGCAGTATTTT.

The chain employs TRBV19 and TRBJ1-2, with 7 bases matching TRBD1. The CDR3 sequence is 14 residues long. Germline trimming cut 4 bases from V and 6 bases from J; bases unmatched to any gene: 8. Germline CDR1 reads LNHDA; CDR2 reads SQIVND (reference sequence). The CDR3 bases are TGTGCCAGTAGTAACTACGGACAGGTGGATGGCTACACCTTC. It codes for CASSNYGQVDGYTF.

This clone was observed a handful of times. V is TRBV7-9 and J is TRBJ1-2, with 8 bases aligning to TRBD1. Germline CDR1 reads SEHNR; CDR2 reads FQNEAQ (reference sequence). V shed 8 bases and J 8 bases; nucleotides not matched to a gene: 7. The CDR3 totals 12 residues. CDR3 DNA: TGTGCCAGCGAGCAGGGGGCGCGCGGCTACACCTTC. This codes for CASEQGARGYTF.

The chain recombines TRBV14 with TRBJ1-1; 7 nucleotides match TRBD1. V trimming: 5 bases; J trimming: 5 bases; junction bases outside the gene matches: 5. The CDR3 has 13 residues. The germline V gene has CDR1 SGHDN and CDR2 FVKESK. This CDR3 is CASSETGLTEAFF. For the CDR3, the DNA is TGTGCCAGCAGCGAGACAGGGTTAACTGAAGCTTTCTTT.

DNA for the CDR3: TGTGCCAGCAGTGAAGCGCTGATGGGGGCAGGTCAGCCCCAGCATTTT. Translating gives CASSEALMGAGQPQHF. The rearrangement joins TRBV2 to TRBJ1-5; maybe TRBD1 (6 bases). The germline V gene encodes CDR1 SNHLY and CDR2 FYNNEI. With 0 bases removed from V and 6 bases from J, the gap between germline ends came to 15 bases. This CDR3 spans 16 amino acids.